Below are 17 T cell receptor beta chains sequenced from a single sample in a study of shared clonotypes between healthy human individuals. Data came from immunoSEQ multiplex PCR; TCRdb stores just in-frame clones and leaves some out. The sample has approximately 2,000,000 clones, around 93% seen once. The naive CD8 fraction comprised CD45RO-negative cells positively selected for CCR7 and excluded terminally differentiated effector memory CD45RA+ cells. Sequencing was carried out using naive CD8+ T cells from PBMCs. The receptors were gathered from a man between 18 and 35 years old in good health. Some clones in this sample may be carry-over from other donors' samples.

In its sample, this clone was seen once. This rearrangement joins TRBV27 to TRBJ2-3; D not certain. This CDR3 region has 12 residues. From germline, CDR1 is MNHEY and CDR2 SMNVEV (reference sequence). V was clipped by 10 bases and J by 4 bases, with 12 bases between them. As DNA, the CDR3 is TGTGCCACGATGGTGAGCGCAGATACGCAGTATTTT. Its protein product is CATMVSADTQYF.

The chain employs TRBV5-6 and TRBJ2-7; TRBD2 might be the D (6 bases). The CDR3 consists of 17 residues. Germline lookup yields CDR1 SGHDT and CDR2 YYEEEE. The V and J ends lost 4 bases and 0 bases respectively, with 20 bases between them. This chain's CDR3 is CASSLPGGSGSSYEQYF. The CDR3 region has the DNA TGTGCCAGCAGCCTCCCTGGCGGTAGCGGTAGCTCCTACGAGCAGTACTTC.

The chain links TRBV7-9 to TRBJ2-5; D might be TRBD1 (6 bases). This CDR3 contains 15 residues. The V and J ends lost 1 base and 2 bases respectively, with 11 bases between them. Germline loops: CDR1 SEHNR, CDR2 FQNEAQ (reference sequence). CDR3 sequence (DNA): TGTGCCAGCAGCTTAGGGCCAGGACAGCAAGAGACCCAGTACTTC. Translated, it gives CASSLGPGQQETQYF.

V usage is TRBV2 and J usage is TRBJ2-2, with D tentatively TRBD1 (5 bases). Per germline, CDR1 SNHLY and CDR2 FYNNEI. The CDR3 has 14 residues. With 8 bases removed from V and 0 bases from J, the gap between germline ends came to 10 bases. The CDR3: CASGYRTNTGELFF. The CDR3 DNA sequence: TGTGCCAGCGGATACAGGACGAACACCGGGGAGCTGTTTTTT.

V is TRBV5-1 and J is TRBJ1-1; TRBD1 might be the D (6 bases). Trimming removed 2 bases at V and 1 base at J, with 18 bases between. The CDR3 runs to 17 residues. In germline, CDR1 is SGHRS, CDR2 YFSETQ. The CDR3 nucleotides are TGCGCCAGCAGCTTAGAGGGGGTCGGACTGACGAACACTGAAGCTTTCTTT. This translates into CASSLEGVGLTNTEAFF.

This rearrangement joins TRBV5-1 to TRBJ2-1, with TRBD2 matching over 14 bases. After removal of 2 bases from V and 5 bases from J, the junction contained 3 bases not matched to a gene. From germline, CDR1 is SGHRS and CDR2 YFSETQ. The CDR3 length is 16 residues. The CDR3 coding sequence is TGCGCCAGCAGCTTAGGGGGACTAGCGGGAGACAATGAGCAGTTCTTC. This sequence encodes CASSLGGLAGDNEQFF.

The gene calls are TRBV6-1 and TRBJ1-5, with D unresolved. V gave up 3 bases and J gave up 7 bases, with 16 bases separating them. The V gene's germline CDR1 is MNHNS and CDR2 SASEGT. This CDR3 is 15 amino acids long. The CDR3 region has the DNA TGTGCCAGCAGTGAGGGCGGCCCGGGCGGGCAGCCCCAGCATTTT. Translating gives CASSEGGPGGQPQHF.

This clone was observed once. The chain recombines TRBV9 with TRBJ2-7; D is undetermined. V was shortened by 0 bases and J by 5 bases, with 12 bases between the two germline ends. This CDR3 is 14 amino acids long. Per the germline V gene, CDR1 is SGDLS and CDR2 is YYNGEE. Here the CDR3 DNA reads TGTGCCAGCAGCGTAGGGATCAGTGTGGACGAGCAGTACTTC. Its protein is CASSVGISVDEQYF.

The V and J genes are TRBV7-9 and TRBJ1-1; D gene unclear. Germline loops: CDR1 SEHNR, CDR2 FQNEAQ (reference sequence). Trimming stripped 1 base from V and 4 bases from J, with 10 bases between. The CDR3 has 14 amino acids. This CDR3 reads CASSLVTGITEAFF. The CDR3 bases are TGTGCCAGCAGCTTAGTAACGGGGATCACTGAAGCTTTCTTT.

This clone was recorded only once. The gene calls are TRBV19 and TRBJ2-2; 7 nucleotides agree with TRBD2. CDR1 LNHDA and CDR2 SQIVND come from the germline V gene (reference sequence). The CDR3 has 18 amino acids. Losses at the gene ends were 5 bases for V and 3 bases for J; bases not matched to a gene: 15. The CDR3 DNA follows: TGTGCCAGTAGTGCTATACGGGGGGAGCTGATACACACCGGGGAGCTGTTTTTT. This translates into CASSAIRGELIHTGELFF.

This chain joins TRBV5-1 and TRBJ1-1; D is possibly TRBD1 (5 bases). The germline CDR1 and CDR2 sequences are SGHRS and YFSETQ. This CDR3 has 16 amino acids. The V and J ends lost 2 bases and 5 bases respectively, with 19 bases between them. CDR3 sequence: CASSFSFRQGETEAFF. The CDR3 coding sequence is TGCGCCAGCAGCTTCAGTTTTCGGCAGGGAGAGACTGAAGCTTTCTTT.

About this clone: Other DNA sequences in the sample encode the same CDR3. The V gene is TRBV9, the J gene TRBJ2-3; D gene unclear. V gave up 0 bases and J gave up 3 bases, with 8 bases separating them. The germline gives CDR1 SGDLS, CDR2 YYNGEE. CDR3 length equals 14 residues. CDR3 sequence reads: CASSVDLGTDTQYF. CDR3 nucleotides: TGTGCCAGCAGCGTAGATCTGGGGACAGATACGCAGTATTTT.

J is TRBJ2-7 and V is TRBV27; weak D call: TRBD2 (7 bases). V shed 1 base and J shed 3 bases, with 13 bases lying between them. Germline lookup yields CDR1 MNHEY and CDR2 SMNVEV (reference sequence). The CDR3 runs 15 residues. The CDR3 loop reads CASSLYGGGYYEQYF. Written as DNA, the CDR3 is TGTGCCAGCAGTTTATATGGGGGGGGCTACTACGAGCAGTACTTC.

This chain uses TRBV7-8 with TRBJ1-3; tentative D call: TRBD1 (6 bases). This CDR3 is built from 15 residues. The germline V gene encodes CDR1 SGHVS and CDR2 FQNEAQ. V dropped 3 bases and J dropped 2 bases, with 11 bases sitting between them. The CDR3 nucleotides read TGTGCCAGCAGCTTGACCAGGGGACCTGGAAACACCATATATTTT. This encodes CASSLTRGPGNTIYF.

The V and J genes are TRBV7-9 and TRBJ1-1; D remains unclear. The CDR3 has 14 amino acids. V lost 1 base to trimming and J lost 9 bases, with 15 bases between them. The V gene's germline CDR1 is SEHNR and CDR2 FQNEAQ (reference sequence). CDR3 sequence (DNA): TGTGCCAGCAGCTTAGGGACTGACCCTGAGAAAGCTTTCTTT. Protein product: CASSLGTDPEKAFF.

This chain joins TRBV27 and TRBJ2-1, with 9 bases that match TRBD2. There are 14 residues in the CDR3. V lost 1 base and J lost 9; bases outside the gene matches: 4. Germline V gene sequence: CDR1 MNHEY, CDR2 SMNVEV (reference sequence). For the CDR3, the DNA is TGTGCCAGCAGTTTATTAGCGGGAGTGGGTGAGCAGTTCTTC. Its translation: CASSLLAGVGEQFF.

The V gene is TRBV28, the J gene TRBJ2-3; no definite D call. V was cut by 1 base and J by 4 bases, with 15 bases left in between. Germline V gene lookup returns CDR1 MDHEN and CDR2 SYDVKM. This CDR3 is built from 16 residues. This CDR3 is CASSLLSVGSADTQYF. In DNA form, the CDR3 reads TGTGCCAGCAGTTTATTGTCGGTGGGCTCCGCAGATACGCAGTATTTT.